This TCR beta chain was found in a study of T cell responses to AZD1222 COVID-19 vaccine (dated by TCRdb to about 2021). For the study in its entirety: AZD1222 recipients given second doses at about 4 weeks or at about 12 weeks were pooled, since spike-specific TCR depth and breadth were not found to differ between the two schedules. A total of under 250 trial participants underwent TCR sequencing, of whom roughly 210 had received two doses of AZD1222 and roughly 26 had received two doses of the MenACWY control vaccine. Enrollment into the trials was organized by age into subgroups of 18-55, 56-69 and 70-plus years, and those subgroups contained about 160, 30 and 59 TCR-sequenced participants, respectively.

The study at large found these results: After two AZD1222 doses, spike-specific TCR breadth and depth were significantly higher than at day 0 and than in MenACWY recipients. Most participants were white British and females outnumbered males, and the authors suggested that clonal diversity may have been underestimated. Reportedly, close to half of the unique spike-specific TCRs recognized epitopes lying outside the regions that are mutated in the B.1.351 and B.1.1.7 variants. The whole spike protein was spanned by vaccine-associated CD4 TCRs, and dominant responses were seen in regions 160-218 and 743-854. In the small 56-69-year group, the increase in depth fell short of significance, most likely because of low power. Because no day 14 peak-response samples were available, repertoires were characterized only after the peak T cell response. Conclusions about previously exposed vaccinees were limited because only six AZD1222 recipients were SARS-CoV-2 seropositive at baseline.

Of note for this clone: The antigen it recognizes is unknown. Per-base quality was not reported, and no clone a single base away is much larger than it.

Based on the germline V gene (reference sequence), the CDR1 and CDR2 sequences are LGHDT and YNNKEL. At the junction V is shortened by 1 base and J by 4 bases, with 14 bases in between. Spanning cysteine to phenylalanine, the CDR3 consists of 16 amino acids. The DNA shown is the 48-base CDR3, in frame from base 1. The CDR3 regions of human TCRbeta chains were analyzed by immunosequencing. The authors' pipeline ran thus. Repertoire TCRs were matched against a reference library of SARS-CoV-2-specific TCRs generated with the MIRA antigen-specificity platform. Breadth meant the fraction of unique TCRs that were SARS-CoV-2-associated, whereas depth meant the fraction of total T cells that were SARS-CoV-2-associated. Using the MIRA data, each spike-specific TCR was assigned both to the spike region to which the TCR was reactive and to a CD4 or CD8 class. Log10-transformed breadth and depth values were compared by one-way ANOVA with Sidak's multiple comparisons tests. TCRdb retrieved this table from immuneACCESS and kept in-frame rearrangements only. Not all clones are present; in checked studies, unresolved V genes account for under half, and no reason is known for the remainder. V, J and clone size were drawn from that table, and D and trimming were deduced from the DNA. The sample data list about 260,000 clones, and over 90% of these were observed just once. The ten largest clones take up roughly 0.5% of the sample.

Per the publication, the time point label means: baseline before first vaccination. Samples from vaccinated people were obtained from the UK trials COV001 and COV002, which included a single-blind randomized controlled phase 2/3 trial of AZD1222 (ChAdOx1 nCoV-19) in healthy adults. For TCRbeta chain sequencing, PBMC samples from trial participants were taken at day 0 and at day 28 after the second dose. The sequencing used peripheral blood, collected on day 0 of AZD1222 vaccination. The sequence was obtained from an adult in good health. The rearrangement joined TRBV3-1 (or the pseudogene TRBV3-2) to TRBJ1-3, with TRBD1 perhaps the D gene, on 5 matching bases. The nucleotide sequence is given as TGTGCCAGCAGCCAAGTTGAGGCAGGGCCCGGAAACACCATATATTTT. Its protein is CASSQVEAGPGNTIYF.